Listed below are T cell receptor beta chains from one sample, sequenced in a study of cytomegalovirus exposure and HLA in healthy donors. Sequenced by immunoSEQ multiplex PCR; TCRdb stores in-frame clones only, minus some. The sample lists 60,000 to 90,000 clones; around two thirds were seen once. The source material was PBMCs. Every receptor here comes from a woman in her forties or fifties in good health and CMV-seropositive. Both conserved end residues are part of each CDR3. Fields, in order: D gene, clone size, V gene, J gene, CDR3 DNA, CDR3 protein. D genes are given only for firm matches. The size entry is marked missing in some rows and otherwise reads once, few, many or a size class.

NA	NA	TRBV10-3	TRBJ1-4	TGTGCCATCAGTGAGGGGGGGGGTTCGGGTAATGAAAAACTGTTTTTT	CAISEGGGSGNEKLFF
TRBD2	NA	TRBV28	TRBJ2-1	TGTGCCAGCAGCCTAGCGGGAGGTCTGTTCAATGAGCAGTTCTTC	CASSLAGGLFNEQFF
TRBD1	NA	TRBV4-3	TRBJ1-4	TGCGCCAGCAGCCAAGATCGGACAGGAGTTAATGAAAAACTGTTTTTT	CASSQDRTGVNEKLFF
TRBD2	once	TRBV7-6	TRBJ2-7	TGTGCCAGCAGCTCCCGGGAGGAAGGCGAGCAGTACTTC	CASSSREEGEQYF
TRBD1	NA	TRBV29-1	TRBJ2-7	TGCAGCGCTGGACAGGGGGCTGGCCACGAGCAGTACTTC	CSAGQGAGHEQYF
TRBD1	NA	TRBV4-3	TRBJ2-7	TGCGCCAGCAGCCAAACGACAGGGAGAAGCTACGAGCAGTACTTC	CASSQTTGRSYEQYF
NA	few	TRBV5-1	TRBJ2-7	TGCGCCAGCAGCTTGGAAGACAGCTACGAGCAGTACTTC	CASSLEDSYEQYF
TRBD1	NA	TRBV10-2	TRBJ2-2	TGCGCCTCGGCAGAAGGACAGGGATGGACCGGGGAGCTGTTTTTT	CASAEGQGWTGELFF
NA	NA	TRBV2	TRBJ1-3	TGTGCCAGCAACCAGGGGTCAGGAAACACCATATATTTT	CASNQGSGNTIYF
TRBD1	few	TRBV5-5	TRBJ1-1	TGTGCCAGCAGCTCGGAAAGAGACAGGGCGCCCATTATCAACACTGAAGCTTTCTTT	CASSSERDRAPIINTEAFF